This TCR beta chain was observed in a study of blood T cell repertoires in COVID-19 (dated by TCRdb to 2019 to 2021). Study-level background: Samples from collaborators originated in the United States, Italy and Spain and spanned both the acute and convalescent phases of COVID-19. HLA class I and class II types, where available, came from metadata supplied by the sample provider rather than from assay-based typing. The samples were drawn from the first 160 participants of the ongoing ImmuneRACE study and from 1,254 subjects provided by 6 global collaborators. The prospective study material was composed of cDNA or gDNA derived from T cells, B-cell-depleted T cells, or PBMCs. Sample metadata almost always included a de-identified subject ID, COVID-19 status, age in years and sex. The repertoires were released in a freely available public database intended as a resource for research on the immune response to SARS-CoV-2. Deeply sampled blood TCRbeta repertoires from subjects exposed to, actively infected with, or recovered from COVID-19 were included in the dataset.

The paper's findings and limits, for the study overall: The amount of clinical and demographic metadata varied by source and participant and was provided uncurated.

The CDR3 sequence holds 15 residues, the cysteine and phenylalanine included. The DNA shown is the 45-base CDR3, in frame from base 1. Taken from the germline V gene, the CDR1 and CDR2 loops are SNHLY and FYNNEI. V and J lose 1 base and 4 bases, and a span of 8 bases separates them. The immunoSEQ Assay, a bias-controlled multiplex PCR, was used to amplify TCRbeta CDR3 regions from genomic DNA. The source study handled its data this way. The number of nucleated cells in each sample was estimated by amplification of reference gene primers within the assay. Sequence reads were collapsed and filtered to measure the absolute abundance of every unique TCRbeta CDR3 rearrangement. For each sample, productive Simpson clonality was calculated as the square root of Simpson's diversity index across productive rearrangements. TCRdb took over this immuneACCESS table, retaining in-frame rearrangements with V and J assigned. Such tables are incomplete; in checked studies, under half of the missing clones stem from an unresolved V gene, and the remainder is unexplained. V and J calls and clone size follow that table, whereas D and trimming were derived from the DNA. In all, the sample holds around 97,000 clones, and roughly 87% of those were seen once. The ten most abundant clones make up 17% of the sample.

To note about this clone: There is no known antigen for this receptor. No much larger clonotype is one base removed from it; base qualities were not supplied.

Collaborating institutions collected whole blood in K2EDTA tubes following their own protocols. For TCRbeta analysis, collaborator samples were shipped as frozen whole blood, as isolated PBMCs, or as DNA extracted from either sample type. The sequenced material came from peripheral blood. The receptor chain draws on TRBV2 and TRBJ2-6, and the D gene may be TRBD1, 6 bases matching. The source is a woman of 80 years or more in a cohort sampled during active COVID-19. The sequence in DNA is TGTGCCAGCAGTGAAGAAGGGACAGGGGCCAACGTCCTGACTTTC. Its translation reads: CASSEEGTGANVLTF.